Presented here are 5 T cell receptor beta chains from one specimen sequenced in a study of monozygotic twins with cystic fibrosis. TCRdb's copy holds only in-frame clones and misses some; the assay was immunoSEQ multiplex PCR. This table has about 7,500 clones, about 93% appearing once. Sequenced material: blood. The receptors originated from a boy between 2 and 10 years old with cystic fibrosis.

The chain combines TRBV19 with TRBJ2-4; TRBD2 might be the D (5 bases). The CDR3 sequence is 18 residues long. Germline lookup yields CDR1 LNHDA and CDR2 SQIVND (reference sequence). V shed 3 bases and J shed 1 base, with 19 bases lying between them. CDR3 sequence: CASSIGPSGSSAKNIQYF. The CDR3 DNA is TGTGCCAGTAGTATTGGACCTTCGGGGTCGTCCGCCAAAAACATTCAGTACTTC. Complete variable domain (other parts from reference TRBV19 and TRBJ2-4): DGGITQSPKYLFRKEGQNVTLSCEQNLNHDAMYWYRQDPGQGLRLIYYSQIVNDFQKGDIAEGYSVSREKKESFPLTVTSAQKNPTAFYLCASSIGPSGSSAKNIQYFGAGTRLSVL.

The rearrangement uses TRBV4-3 and TRBJ2-3; 11 positions agree with TRBD2. With V trimmed by 4 bases and J by 4 bases, 4 bases remained unmatched. Germline CDR1 reads LGHNA; CDR2 reads YSLEER. This CDR3 is 15 amino acids long. CDR3 nucleotides: TGCGCCAGCAGCCCTAGCGGGGGGAGGCCAGATACGCAGTATTTT. Its protein product is CASSPSGGRPDTQYF.

The gene calls are TRBV7-3 and TRBJ1-1, with 10 bases aligning to TRBD1. Germline CDR1 reads SGHTA; CDR2 reads FQGTGA. Unmatched junction bases numbered 1, after V lost 6 bases and J lost 3 bases. CDR3 length: 13 residues. The CDR3 nucleotides are TGTGCCAGCAGGGGGACAGGGGACACTGAAGCTTTCTTT. Its protein product is CASRGTGDTEAFF.

This chain joins TRBV7-9 and TRBJ2-3; 8 nucleotides agree with TRBD2. Trimming removed 0 bases from V and 2 bases from J; junction bases left unmatched: 4. Germline CDR1 is SEHNR and CDR2 is FQNEAQ (reference sequence). CDR3 length: 16 amino acids. This CDR3 is CASSLAAGAFTDTQYF. CDR3 DNA sequence: TGTGCCAGCAGCTTAGCAGCGGGGGCCTTCACAGATACGCAGTATTTT.

J is TRBJ1-5 and V is TRBV6-1; 9 bases are a match to TRBD1. The V gene's germline CDR1 is MNHNS and CDR2 SASEGT. The junction had 13 bases not matched to a gene; V was cut back by 2 bases and J by 2 bases. This CDR3 spans 19 amino acids. Here the CDR3 DNA reads TGTGCCAGCAGTGAATACGGGACAGGGTATGGATTGGGCAATCAGCCCCAGCATTTT. Its translation is CASSEYGTGYGLGNQPQHF.